The next 32 T cell receptor beta chains were all read from a single sample in a study of T-cell reconstitution after alpha-beta-depleted transplantation in children. The library targeted TCRbeta and was prepared with unique molecular identifiers. TCRdb re-derived calls from the PCR reads in MiXCR, one entry per CDR3 protein. The table lists some 76,000 distinct CDR3 sequences, about 11% of them singletons. Material: PBMCs, obtained before TCRalphabeta/CD19-depleted stem cell transplant. These receptor sequences come from a boy between 10 and 17 years old with acute myeloid leukemia, due to receive a stem cell transplant.

This clonotype was seen at least ten times. The chain is built from TRBV12-3 or TRBV12-4 and TRBJ2-4; TRBD2 agrees at 8 bases. CDR3 length: 18 amino acids. V was pared by 8 bases and J by 2 bases, with 17 bases of the junction left unmatched. CDR3 nucleotide sequence: TGTGCCAGCGGGTTTCCGATCGGGGGGGCCTTGTCCAAAAACATTCAGTACTTC. This encodes CASGFPIGGALSKNIQYF.

This clonotype was seen many times. The rearrangement links TRBV7-8 to TRBJ1-6; D gene unclear. The germline V gene has CDR1 SGHVS and CDR2 FQNEAQ. The CDR3 has 14 residues. V dropped 2 bases and J dropped 6 bases, with 8 bases sitting between them. The CDR3 DNA follows: TGTGCCAGCAGCTTATTACGGAGTAATTCACCCCTCCACTTT. As protein: CASSLLRSNSPLHF.

This clonotype occurred many times. The genes are TRBV20-1 and TRBJ1-6; 7 bases fit TRBD1. CDR3 size: 16 residues. The junction had 11 bases not matched to a gene; V was cut back by 5 bases and J by 4 bases. CDR1 is DFQATT, CDR2 SNEGSKA, per germline (reference sequence). CDR3 DNA: TGCAGTGCTCCTATTACAGGGGACGCTTATAATTCACCCCTCCACTTT. Residues: CSAPITGDAYNSPLHF.

This clonotype was detected ten times or more. This sequence joins TRBV24-1 and TRBJ1-5, with 7 bases that match TRBD1. This CDR3 has 15 amino acids. The V and J ends lost 4 bases and 1 base, in that order; junction bases with no gene match: 3. Germline V gene lookup returns CDR1 KGHDR and CDR2 SFDVKD. For the CDR3, the DNA is TGTGCCACCAGTGACCAGGGGGGGAGCAATCAGCCCCAGCATTTT. Its translation: CATSDQGGSNQPQHF.

This clonotype was observed many times. The chain links TRBV6-5 to TRBJ2-1; D not resolved. The V gene's germline CDR1 is MNHEY and CDR2 SVGAGI. The V end was cut by 4 bases, the J end by 7 bases, with 11 bases between. The CDR3 covers 13 residues. As DNA, the CDR3 is TGTGCCAGCAGTTCGTGGCATCGGAATGAGCAGTTCTTC. The encoded protein is CASSSWHRNEQFF.

The chain joins TRBV20-1 to TRBJ2-1; TRBD2 aligns across 10 bases. Germline V gene lookup returns CDR1 DFQATT and CDR2 SNEGSKA (reference sequence). There are 16 residues in the CDR3. Unmatched junction bases numbered 10, after V lost 6 bases and J lost 2 bases. CDR3 in amino acids: CSALPGLATTYNEQFF. The CDR3 DNA sequence: TGCAGTGCGCTCCCGGGACTAGCGACTACCTACAATGAGCAGTTCTTC.

This clonotype occurred many times. V usage is TRBV10-3 and J usage is TRBJ1-1; 7 bases agree with TRBD1. J gave up 0 bases and V 6 bases, and 4 bases lay outside the gene matches. Germline CDR1 is ENHRY and CDR2 is SYGVKD. The CDR3 is 14 amino acids. CDR3 amino acids: CAIRPQGMNTEAFF. DNA for the CDR3: TGTGCCATCAGGCCACAGGGGATGAACACTGAAGCTTTCTTT.

The chain employs TRBV9 and TRBJ2-7, with 14 positions matching TRBD2. With 0 bases clipped from V and 0 bases from J, the junction kept 2 bases outside the gene matches. CDR1 and CDR2 (germline): SGDLS, YYNGEE. The CDR3 is 17 residues long. The CDR3 spells CASSVGTSGRPSYEQYF. In nucleotides, the CDR3 is TGTGCCAGCAGCGTAGGGACTAGCGGGAGGCCCTCCTACGAGCAGTACTTC.

There are many counts of this clonotype. The chain uses TRBV5-1 and TRBJ2-3, with 12 positions matching TRBD2. The CDR3 runs to 18 residues. J was trimmed by 2 bases and V by 3 bases; bases with no gene match: 10. Germline V lookup: CDR1 SGHRS, CDR2 YFSETQ. CDR3 in DNA: TGCGCCAGCAGCTACGAGACTAGCGGGAGTTCATACACAGATACGCAGTATTTT. Translating gives CASSYETSGSSYTDTQYF.

This clonotype showed up many times. The chain carries TRBV5-1 and TRBJ2-1; 9 bases match TRBD1. The J segment lost 4 bases and the V segment lost 3 bases, leaving 8 bases of the junction unmatched. The germline CDR1 and CDR2 sequences are SGHRS and YFSETQ. The CDR3 runs to 16 residues. The CDR3 DNA reads as TGCGCCAGCAGCTCGAACACCGGGACAGGGTACAATGAGCAGTTCTTC. It specifies CASSSNTGTGYNEQFF.

This clonotype was counted ten times or more. The chain joins TRBV20-1 to TRBJ2-7, with 12 bases identical to TRBD2. The V gene's germline CDR1 is DFQATT and CDR2 SNEGSKA (reference sequence). The CDR3 is 14 amino acids. Germline trimming cut 1 base from V and 4 bases from J; bases unmatched to any gene: 2. CDR3 residues: CSARGLAGEYEQYF. CDR3 nucleotide sequence: TGCAGTGCTAGAGGACTAGCGGGAGAGTACGAGCAGTACTTC.

Comments on this clonotype: At one end the junction does not follow the germline gene, possibly because of a read error. J is TRBJ2-5 and V is TRBV4-2, with D uncertain. The CDR3 consists of 14 residues. The germline gives CDR1 LGHNA, CDR2 YNFKEQ. For the CDR3, the DNA is TGTGCCAGCAGCCGAGAGACTGGCGCAGAGAGCCAGTACTTC. Protein product: CASSRETGAESQYF.

This chain joins TRBV3-1 and TRBJ2-5, with a possible D match to TRBD2 (5 bases). The V end was cut by 1 base, the J end by 2 bases, with 11 bases between. CDR1 is LGHDT, CDR2 YNNKEL, per germline (reference sequence). The CDR3 contains 15 residues. CDR3 nucleotides: TGTGCCAGCAGCCAAGCTGCCGGGGTTCAAGAGACCCAGTACTTC. Protein: CASSQAAGVQETQYF.

The genes are TRBV27 and TRBJ2-3; TRBD1 aligns across 11 bases. The CDR3 contains 19 residues. The trim removed 3 bases at V and 2 bases at J, leaving 13 bases unmatched. Germline V lookup: CDR1 MNHEY, CDR2 SMNVEV (reference sequence). CDR3 nucleotides: TGTGCCAGCAGTTTGATGGGACAGGGGGGCCTACACTCCACAGATACGCAGTATTTT. Protein: CASSLMGQGGLHSTDTQYF.

This clonotype was counted ten times or more. The junction does not match germline at one end; this may be a read error. The chain recombines TRBV12-3 or TRBV12-4 with TRBJ2-7, with TRBD2 matching 11 bases. This CDR3 has 15 residues. CDR3 nucleotide sequence: TGTGCCAGCAGATTAGCGGGAGGGCTCAACTACGAGCAGTACTTC. Translated: CASRLAGGLNYEQYF.

This clonotype was counted ten times or more. This chain connects TRBV6-1 to TRBJ2-5, with 14 nucleotides matching TRBD2. With V trimmed by 5 bases and J by 5 bases, 10 bases remained unmatched. From germline, CDR1 is MNHNS and CDR2 SASEGT. The CDR3 is 17 amino acids. The CDR3: CASSLGLAGAYGETQYF. The CDR3, as DNA: TGTGCCAGCAGTCTGGGACTAGCGGGAGCCTACGGGGAGACCCAGTACTTC.

This clonotype appeared many times. The chain employs TRBV20-1 and TRBJ1-1, with D unresolved. The CDR3 spans 12 residues. Trimming removed 6 bases at V and 2 bases at J, with 10 bases between. The germline V gene encodes CDR1 DFQATT and CDR2 SNEGSKA (reference sequence). CDR3 sequence: CSAPGSNTEAFF. CDR3 in DNA: TGCAGTGCGCCGGGCTCAAACACTGAAGCTTTCTTT.

There are many counts of this clonotype. This chain connects TRBV20-1 to TRBJ1-1, with 11 nucleotides matching TRBD1. CDR3 length: 17 residues. The V gene's germline CDR1 is DFQATT and CDR2 SNEGSKA (reference sequence). V was clipped by 3 bases and J by 1 base; unmatched bases: 10. In DNA form, the CDR3 reads TGCAGTGCTAGTTGGGGGACAGGGGGGTTAAGGAACACTGAAGCTTTCTTT. Translation: CSASWGTGGLRNTEAFF.

This clonotype was counted at least ten times. The J gene is TRBJ2-5, the V gene TRBV5-6; D might be TRBD1 or TRBD2, each matching 5 bases. Trimming took off 0 bases at V and 4 bases at J, with 13 bases between the two ends. The CDR3 runs 15 residues. Germline CDR1 is SGHDT and CDR2 is YYEEEE. The CDR3 reads CASSLGGDPGETQYF. The CDR3, as DNA: TGTGCCAGCAGCTTGGGAGGGGATCCTGGAGAGACCCAGTACTTC.

The chain employs TRBV29-1 and TRBJ2-3, with a weak D call TRBD1 (5 bases). The V gene's germline CDR1 is SQVTM and CDR2 ANQGSEA. V was clipped by 3 bases and J by 5 bases, with 12 bases between them. This CDR3 comprises 13 residues. CDR3: CSVETQGGDTQYF. The CDR3 DNA sequence: TGCAGCGTTGAGACGCAGGGTGGAGATACGCAGTATTTT.

This clonotype occurred many times. The chain is built from TRBV18 and TRBJ1-6; D remains unclear. Trimming removed 1 base at V and 2 bases at J, with 12 bases between. This CDR3 has 17 amino acids. The germline CDR1 and CDR2 sequences are KGHSH and LQKENI. CDR3 nucleotide sequence: TGTGCCAGCTCACCACTGAGGTCTTCGACCTATAATTCACCCCTCCACTTT. Translated, it gives CASSPLRSSTYNSPLHF. Based on the CDR3 plus reference TRBV18 and TRBJ1-6, the full variable domain is NAGVMQNPRHLVRRRGQEARLRCSPMKGHSHVYWYRQLPEEGLKFMVYLQKENIIDESGMPKERFSAEFPKEGPSILRIQQVVRGDSAAYFCASSPLRSSTYNSPLHFGNGTRLTVT.

The rearrangement links TRBV28 to TRBJ2-7; the match to TRBD2 covers 11 bases. The germline gives CDR1 MDHEN, CDR2 SYDVKM. The CDR3 is 15 residues long. V trimming: 5 bases; J trimming: 2 bases; junction bases outside the gene matches: 5. In DNA form, the CDR3 reads TGTGCCAGCAGTCCACAGACTAGCGGGGCCTACGAGCAGTACTTC. Encoded protein: CASSPQTSGAYEQYF.

This clonotype was observed at least ten times. One end of the junction is discordant with germline, which a read error may explain. The chain carries TRBV10-3 and TRBJ1-5; D is possibly TRBD1 (6 bases). Germline assignment: CDR1 ENHRY and CDR2 SYGVKD. The CDR3 contains 15 residues. In DNA, the CDR3 is TGTGCCATCAGGGAGTCCGGGGGCCTTAATCAGCCCCAGCATTTT. This sequence encodes CAIRESGGLNQPQHF.

The rearrangement links TRBV29-1 to TRBJ2-3; 9 bases line up with TRBD2. The V gene end was trimmed by 5 bases and the J gene end by 3 bases; junction bases not matched to a gene: 9. The CDR3 covers 15 residues. Germline V lookup: CDR1 SQVTM, CDR2 ANQGSEA. The CDR3 here is CSVRPRSGGTDTQYF. The CDR3 bases are TGCAGCGTTCGCCCCCGTAGCGGGGGTACAGATACGCAGTATTTT.

V and J are TRBV20-1 and TRBJ2-2, with TRBD2 matching over 11 bases. V gave up 6 bases and J gave up 7 bases; unmatched junction bases: 7. The CDR3 extends over 14 amino acids. Germline-derived CDR1 and CDR2 are DFQATT and SNEGSKA (reference sequence). Here the CDR3 reads CSAISGGARGELFF. Written as DNA, the CDR3 is TGCAGTGCCATTAGCGGGGGGGCCCGCGGGGAGCTGTTTTTT.

This clonotype occurred many times. CDR3: CASSQDWAGAQQETQYF. CDR3 in DNA: TGCGCCAGCAGCCAAGATTGGGCGGGGGCTCAACAAGAGACCCAGTACTTC. The J gene is TRBJ2-5, the V gene TRBV4-1; D is possibly TRBD2 (7 bases). Germline assignment: CDR1 MGHRA and CDR2 YSYEKL. The CDR3 contains 17 residues. Between the trimmed V and J ends, which lost 0 bases and 2 bases, there was a span of 16 bases.

This clonotype was seen ten or more times. It is unclear where the CDR3 begins or ends on the DNA, so no DNA is shown, and the CDR3 is as TCRdb lists it. The chain employs TRBV4-2 and TRBJ2-7. Germline-derived CDR1 and CDR2 are LGHNA and YNFKEQ. Including both end residues, the CDR3 is 18 amino acids long. CDR3 sequence: CASSQDLRFGDRDYEQYF.

This clonotype was picked up many times. The J gene is TRBJ2-7, the V gene TRBV25-1, with 7 nucleotides matching TRBD1. The germline gives CDR1 MGHDK, CDR2 SYGVNS. CDR3 length: 14 residues. Trimming cost V 6 bases and J 5 bases; bases outside gene matches: 10. Here the CDR3 reads CASSSQGVSHEQYF. The CDR3, as DNA: TGTGCCAGCAGCTCCCAGGGGGTGAGCCACGAGCAGTACTTC.

The chain has TRBV4-1 and TRBJ2-2; D gene uncertain. Germline V CDR1 and CDR2: MGHRA, YSYEKL. The CDR3 has 15 amino acids. V was cut by 1 base and J by 2 bases, with 8 bases left in between. For the CDR3, the DNA is TGCGCCAGCAGCCAAGTGGGTACCAACACCGGGGAGCTGTTTTTT. Translation gives CASSQVGTNTGELFF.

Ten or more counts support this clonotype. V is TRBV27 and J is TRBJ2-7; TRBD2 aligns across 13 bases. J lost 4 bases, V lost 6 bases, and 3 bases had no gene match. The CDR3 has 14 amino acids. Germline CDR1 and CDR2: MNHEY and SMNVEV (reference sequence). The CDR3 is CASRRTSGSYEQYF. Written as DNA, the CDR3 is TGTGCCAGCAGAAGGACTAGCGGGAGTTACGAGCAGTACTTC.

The rearrangement uses TRBV20-1 and TRBJ2-2, with TRBD2 identical over 8 bases. V was clipped by 7 bases and J by 4 bases; unmatched bases: 5. The length of the CDR3 is 13 residues. CDR1 and CDR2 from the germline V gene are DFQATT and SNEGSKA (reference sequence). Written as DNA, the CDR3 is TGCAGTGTGAAGCGGGAGCCCACCGGGGAGCTGTTTTTT. This codes for CSVKREPTGELFF.

This clonotype was detected ten times or more. For the CDR3, the DNA is TGTGCCAGCAGCACAGGACCCCCGGGGACCCAGTACTTC. Its protein is CASSTGPPGTQYF. The chain joins TRBV5-5 to TRBJ2-5, with a weak D call TRBD1 (5 bases). Germline V gene sequence: CDR1 SGHKS, CDR2 YYEKEE (reference sequence). Trimming pared 4 bases from V and 7 bases from J, leaving 14 bases between. The CDR3 is made up of 13 amino acids.